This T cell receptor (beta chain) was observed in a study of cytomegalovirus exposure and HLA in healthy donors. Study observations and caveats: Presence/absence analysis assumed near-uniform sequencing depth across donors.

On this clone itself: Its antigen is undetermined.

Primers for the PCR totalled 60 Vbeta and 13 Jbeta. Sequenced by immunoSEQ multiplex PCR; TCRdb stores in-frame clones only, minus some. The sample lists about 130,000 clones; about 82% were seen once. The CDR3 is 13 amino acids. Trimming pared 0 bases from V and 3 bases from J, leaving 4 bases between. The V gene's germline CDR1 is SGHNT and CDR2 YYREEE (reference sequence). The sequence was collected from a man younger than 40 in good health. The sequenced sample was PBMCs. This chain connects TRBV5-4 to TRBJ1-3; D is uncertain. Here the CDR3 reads CASSLAFGNTIYF. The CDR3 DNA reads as TGTGCCAGCAGCTTGGCCTTTGGAAACACCATATATTTT.